The entry below describes one T cell receptor beta chain. This sample is part of a study of shared clonotypes between healthy human individuals. This table comes from immunoSEQ multiplex PCR, and its TCRdb copy is limited to in-frame clones, with some not included. The table records roughly 700,000 clones, about 92% of them present only once. Germline V CDR1 and CDR2: SGHNT, YYREEE (reference sequence). Trimming removed 3 bases from V and 8 bases from J; junction bases left unmatched: 10. The CDR3 is 15 residues long. Sequenced input: memory CD8+ T cells from PBMCs. Subset reported: CD45RO+ cells pooled with CCR7-negative TemRA cells. The chain is built from TRBV5-4 and TRBJ1-2; 10 nucleotides line up with TRBD1. The receptor comes from a man aged 18 to 30 in good health. Some clones in this sample may be carry-over from other donors' samples. CDR3 in DNA: TGTGCCAGCAGCTCACCTACGGGACAGGGGTGGGGCTACACCTTC. Its translation is CASSSPTGQGWGYTF.